This T cell receptor (beta chain) was sequenced in a study of cytomegalovirus exposure and HLA in healthy donors. Donors in the study were healthy people who gave bone marrow. This CDR3 contains 17 residues. The ends were cut back, 5 bases at V and 1 base at J, with 17 bases in the middle. CDR1 is SGHAT and CDR2 is FQNNGV in the germline V gene. Researchers ran the PCR with 60 Vbeta and 13 Jbeta primers. The data were produced by immunoSEQ multiplex PCR, yet TCRdb's version contains in-frame clones alone and is incomplete. The sample holds about 160,000 clones, 75% to 85% seen once. Study-level findings and limits: Researchers catalogued some 160 TCR beta chains as cytomegalovirus-associated. For most TCR beta V segments, an earlier analysis put the productive rate at about 87% or about 30% of the time. Excluded: some indistinguishable V segments such as TRBV6-2 and TRBV6-3.

To note about this clone: Its antigen is unidentified.

Sequences were obtained from PBMCs. The chain recombines TRBV11-2 with TRBJ1-4; possible D gene TRBD1, 6 bases. The clonotype was recovered from a woman younger than 30 in good health and CMV-seronegative. In DNA form, the CDR3 reads TGTGCCAGCAGCCCCGGAAGGGGGAGAGGAACTAATGAAAAACTGTTTTTT. Protein sequence: CASSPGRGRGTNEKLFF.